Detailed here is one T cell receptor (beta chain). Its antigen is unidentified. Using immunoSEQ multiplex PCR, the repertoire was profiled, and TCRdb retains in-frame clones only, with some absent. Among 120,000 or so clones, 84% were seen once, and the ten largest hold roughly a quarter. The sample originates from a study of T cell responses to AZD1222 COVID-19 vaccine. V was clipped by 5 bases and J by 3 bases, with 17 bases between them. Looked up from germline, CDR1 is SGHTA and CDR2 is FQGNSA. There are 17 residues in the CDR3. Study-wide points: Repertoire sampling occurred only after the peak T cell response. CD4 TCRs linked to vaccination spanned spike, dominating at 160-218 and 743-854.

The specimen comprised peripheral blood, sampled 28 days after the second AZD1222 dose. V and J are TRBV7-2 and TRBJ1-6, with no clear D. The TCR sequence derives from an adult who received the AZD1222 COVID-19 vaccine. CDR3 in amino acids: CASSPFPDRNYNSPLHF. As DNA, the CDR3 is TGTGCCAGCAGCCCATTTCCAGACCGAAACTATAATTCACCCCTCCACTTT.